This T cell receptor beta chain appears in the sequencing data of a study of CD8+CD57+ T cells in acquired aplastic anemia. Study-wide points: No significant difference in CD8+ Simpson's diversity was found between patients and controls. Overlap between patients and controls comprised twenty-nine CD8+ CDR3 sequences.

The template used for profiling TCR beta VDJ and CDR3 was genomic DNA. Each CDR3 protein is one row after TCRdb ran MiXCR on the reads. Of about 270,000 distinct CDR3 sequences listed, less than 85% are singletons. Details on this clonotype: Its matching antigen is unknown. Sequence at one end of the junction differs from germline and may be a read error.

Patients selected for sequencing had displayed CD8+CD57+ cell expansion by flow cytometry. The diagnosis in all patients was severe acquired aplastic anemia. The CDR3 sequence is 14 residues long. Germline V CDR1 and CDR2: SGHTA, FQGTGA. The rearrangement uses TRBV7-3 and TRBJ2-5; D remains unclear. The sample was sorted CD4+, CD8+, or CD8+CD57+ T cells (not recorded which) from PBMCs. The sequence was collected from a human donor with aplastic anemia. CDR3 loop: CATSRGSDQPTQYF. The CDR3 DNA is TGTGCCACCAGCAGAGGCAGCGATCAACCGACCCAGTACTTC.